Listed below are T cell receptor beta chains from one sample, sequenced in a study of T cells after yellow fever vaccination. One entry per CDR3 protein results from TCRdb running MiXCR on the 5' RACE reads. The table records around 320,000 distinct CDR3 sequences, approximately 4% of them present only once. The specimen comprised PBMCs, sampled 15 days after the yellow fever booster vaccination. Receptors originate from a young man who received the YFV17D yellow fever vaccine. CDR3s include the opening cysteine and the closing phenylalanine or tryptophan. A D gene is named only where the DNA matches it firmly. Clone size is shown for a subset of rows, as once, few, many or a class of expanded clone.

.	TRBD2	TRBV19	TRBJ2-2	TGTGCCAGTAGTATCCCGCGGGGGGCCAACACCGGGGAGCTGTTTTTT	CASSIPRGANTGELFF
many	.	TRBV7-9	TRBJ2-5	TGTGCCAGCACGCGGCAAGAGACCCAGTACTTC	CASTRQETQYF
.	TRBD2	TRBV5-6	TRBJ2-3	TGTGCCAGAACCGGGGGGACTAGCACAGATACGCAGTATTTT	CARTGGTSTDTQYF
many	.	TRBV18	TRBJ1-3	TGTGCCAGCTCACCAGGCGGGGATAATACTGGAAACACCATATATTTT	CASSPGGDNTGNTIYF
few	TRBD1	TRBV20-1	TRBJ1-1	TGCAGTGCTGCCCGGACAGGGGGCTACACTGAAGCTTTCTTT	CSAARTGGYTEAFF
.	.	TRBV12-3/TRBV12-4	TRBJ2-4	TGTGCCAGCAGTTTGTTGAAAAACATTCAGTACTTC	CASSLLKNIQYF
.	TRBD2	TRBV7-2	TRBJ2-1	TGTGCCAGCAGCCATCCTAGCGGGGGGGCTTTAACTGAGCAGTTCTTC	CASSHPSGGALTEQFF
many	.	TRBV5-1	TRBJ1-5	TGTGCCAGCAGCTTAGACGGCAATCAGCCCCAGCATTTT	CASSLDGNQPQHF
many	.	TRBV5-1	TRBJ2-5	TGCGCCAGCAGCTTGGTGACGGCGTCGGCCGAGACCCAGTACTTC	CASSLVTASAETQYF
few	.	TRBV7-2	TRBJ1-1	TGTGCCAGCAGCTTAGGAGGTGGCCCTGAAGCTTTCTTT	CASSLGGGPEAFF
many	.	TRBV10-3	TRBJ2-1	TGTGCCATCAGTGAGCTAGGGGCAGGTGAGCAGTTCTTC	CAISELGAGEQFF
many	.	TRBV12-3/TRBV12-4	TRBJ2-7	TGTGCCAGCAGTTTCCCCGCCACCTACGAGCAGTACTTC	CASSFPATYEQYF
.	TRBD2	TRBV6-5	TRBJ2-5	TGTGCCAGCAGTTACTCGGCCCCTGGCGGGGGGCGTCAAGAGACCCAGTACTTC	CASSYSAPGGGRQETQYF
many	.	TRBV5-5	TRBJ2-2	TGTGCCAGCAACACTAATGGCCAGGGGAACACCGGGGAGCTGTTTTTT	CASNTNGQGNTGELFF
many	.	TRBV4-3	TRBJ1-6	TGCGCCAGCAGCCAAGATTGGTTGGGCGGGATCTCCTATAATTCACCCCTCCACTTT	CASSQDWLGGISYNSPLHF